The 12 T cell receptor beta chains listed next were all sequenced from one sample in a study of cytomegalovirus exposure and HLA in healthy donors. Clones were sequenced by immunoSEQ multiplex PCR, and TCRdb holds only the in-frame ones, with some missing. The sample lists 150,000 to 200,000 clones; 80% to 90% were seen once. The specimen was PBMCs. These receptors came from a woman between 25 and 40 years old in good health and CMV-seronegative.

In this sample, this clone turned up a few times. V is TRBV4-1 and J is TRBJ2-5; weak D call: TRBD2 (6 bases). Trimming stripped 0 bases from V and 5 bases from J, with 16 bases between. This CDR3 region has 16 residues. Germline CDR1 and CDR2: MGHRA and YSYEKL. The CDR3 DNA sequence: TGCGCCAGCAGCCAAGATGGGACGGGAGTTGTGGAGACCCAGTACTTC. This translates into CASSQDGTGVVETQYF.

This clone was observed a single time. This rearrangement joins TRBV2 to TRBJ2-3; no definite D call. Trimming removed 10 bases at V and 0 bases at J, with 17 bases between. The CDR3 covers 15 residues. The germline gives CDR1 SNHLY, CDR2 FYNNEI. The DNA of the CDR3 is TGTGCCACCCGAGGATTGGCGGCTAGCACAGATACGCAGTATTTT. Translating gives CATRGLAASTDTQYF.

V gene TRBV28 combines with J gene TRBJ2-7; D gene uncertain. Trimming stripped 1 base from V and 4 bases from J, with 8 bases between. CDR3 length equals 13 residues. Germline V gives CDR1 MDHEN, CDR2 SYDVKM. CDR3 protein: CASSLYLSYEQYF. In DNA form, the CDR3 reads TGTGCCAGCAGTTTATACTTGTCTTACGAGCAGTACTTC.

The table lists this clone with a few counts. V gene TRBV13 combines with J gene TRBJ2-1; D gene unclear. The CDR3 is 12 residues long. Germline V gene sequence: CDR1 PRHDT, CDR2 FYEKMQ (reference sequence). V lost 6 bases, J lost 8 bases, and 11 bases lay in between. The DNA for the CDR3 is TGTGCCAGCAGATCAGTGATATATGAGCAGTTCTTC. Its protein product is CASRSVIYEQFF.

This clone was detected only once. The gene calls are TRBV7-8 and TRBJ2-7, with D maybe TRBD2 (5 bases). The length of the CDR3 is 19 residues. Germline V lookup: CDR1 SGHVS, CDR2 FQNEAQ. Trimming took 4 bases from V and 1 from J, leaving 26 bases between them. The CDR3 is CASSSAFHGRTASSYEQYF. CDR3 DNA: TGTGCCAGCAGCTCCGCCTTCCACGGCCGGACTGCCTCATCCTACGAGCAGTACTTC.

Only one count was recorded for this clone. The genes are TRBV27 and TRBJ2-7; 8 bases are a match to TRBD2. V shed 8 bases and J 0 bases; nucleotides not matched to a gene: 9. The CDR3 extends over 15 amino acids. Per the germline V gene, CDR1 is MNHEY and CDR2 is SMNVEV (reference sequence). Written as DNA, the CDR3 is TGTGCCAGCCGACTTTGGAGCGGGAGCTCCTACGAGCAGTACTTC. Amino acids: CASRLWSGSSYEQYF.

The V and J genes are TRBV7-8 and TRBJ2-7, with 7 bases matching TRBD1. Trimming cost V 5 bases and J 1 base; bases outside gene matches: 11. This CDR3 spans 16 amino acids. Germline CDR1 is SGHVS and CDR2 is FQNEAQ. DNA for the CDR3: TGTGCCAGCAGCGACTCACAGGGGACCTTGTCCTACGAGCAGTACTTC. This sequence encodes CASSDSQGTLSYEQYF. Based on the CDR3 plus reference TRBV7-8 and TRBJ2-7, the full variable domain is GAGVSQSPRYKVAKRGQDVALRCDPISGHVSLFWYQQALGQGPEFLTYFQNEAQLDKSGLPSDRFFAERPEGSVSTLKIQRTQQEDSAVYLCASSDSQGTLSYEQYFGPGTRLTVT.

This chain joins TRBV4-1 and TRBJ2-4; 7 nucleotides match TRBD1. CDR1 is MGHRA and CDR2 is YSYEKL in the germline V gene. The V segment lost 0 bases and the J segment 0 bases; nucleotides outside the gene matches: 17. CDR3 length equals 21 residues. CDR3 coding DNA: TGCGCCAGCAGCCAAGATGGTACCTCGGGACAGTCTCTTCTAGCCAAAAACATTCAGTACTTC. This encodes CASSQDGTSGQSLLAKNIQYF.

The chain uses TRBV27 and TRBJ2-7, with 8 bases identical to TRBD2. CDR3 size: 14 residues. Germline lookup yields CDR1 MNHEY and CDR2 SMNVEV (reference sequence). V shed 10 bases and J 1 base; nucleotides not matched to a gene: 9. CDR3 amino acids: CAIRSGSASYEQYF. As DNA, the CDR3 is TGTGCCATCCGCAGCGGGAGTGCTTCCTACGAGCAGTACTTC.

The chain couples TRBV6-1 to TRBJ1-1; D may be TRBD1 (5 bases). The CDR3 extends over 16 amino acids. V was cut by 0 bases and J by 0 bases, with 11 bases left in between. Germline lookup yields CDR1 MNHNS and CDR2 SASEGT. CDR3 sequence (DNA): TGTGCCAGCAGTGAAGCGGGGGGTTTACTGAACACTGAAGCTTTCTTT. Encoded protein: CASSEAGGLLNTEAFF.

The chain combines TRBV15 with TRBJ1-4; D not resolved. V lost 3 bases and J lost 8, with 16 bases in between. Germline V CDR1 and CDR2: LNHNV, YYDKDF (reference sequence). This CDR3 has 15 amino acids. The CDR3 loop is CATSRSRVALEKLFF. The CDR3 bases are TGTGCCACCAGCAGGTCCCGGGTCGCCCTCGAAAAACTGTTTTTT.

The chain links TRBV6-1 to TRBJ2-3; no firm D call. The V end lost 0 bases, the J end lost 8 bases, and 12 bases lay between the germline ends. Germline values: CDR1 MNHNS, CDR2 SASEGT. This CDR3 spans 14 amino acids. The CDR3, as DNA: TGTGCCAGCAGTGAAGCTTCAGGTCTCCGTACGCAGTATTTT. Its translation: CASSEASGLRTQYF.